This TCR beta chain was recorded in a study of glioma-infiltrating T cells. Notes on the study in general: Tissue-blood divergence was below expectation in non-neoplastic patients, above in gliomas.

This clonotype was seen repeatedly, ten times or more. Its antigen is unknown. TCR alpha and beta CDR3 regions were amplified from RNA using iRepertoire nested multiplex PCR. TCRdb reprocessed the multiplex PCR reads via MiXCR and lists one record per CDR3 protein. Of over 90,000 distinct CDR3 sequences listed, about 30% are singletons. CDR1 LGHDT and CDR2 YNNKEL come from the germline V gene (reference sequence). Unmatched junction bases numbered 7, after V lost 0 bases and J lost 4 bases. The length of the CDR3 is 17 residues. The chain joins TRBV3-1 to TRBJ1-5; 9 positions agree with TRBD1. The sequencing sample was made of glioma tissue, nonneoplastic brain tissue, or PBMCs (not recorded which). The clonotype originates from a human donor with low-grade glioma or glioblastoma, undergoing nonglioma brain surgery, or in good health (not recorded which). CDR3 region: CASSQELDRGSNQPQHF. CDR3 nucleotides: TGTGCCAGCAGCCAAGAACTTGACAGGGGGTCTAATCAGCCCCAGCATTTT. The full variable domain, completed using reference TRBV3-1 and TRBJ1-5, is DTAVSQTPKYLVTQMGNDKSIKCEQNLGHDTMYWYKQDSKKFLKIMFSYNNKELIINETVPNRFSPKSPDKAHLNLHINSLELGDSAVYFCASSQELDRGSNQPQHFGDGTRLSIL.